This T cell receptor (beta chain) was obtained from a study of blood T cell repertoires in COVID-19. The CDR3 extends over 15 amino acids. Germline CDR1 is MNHEY and CDR2 is SVGEGT. With 2 bases removed from V and 0 bases from J, the gap between germline ends came to 5 bases. Clones were read by immunoSEQ multiplex PCR, and TCRdb kept only the in-frame ones, dropping some. The sample includes 150,000 to 200,000 clones, over 75% of them seen just once. Sample: peripheral blood. The clonotype was recovered from a man aged 45-65 years with acute or convalescent COVID-19. The chain links TRBV6-2 or TRBV6-3 to TRBJ2-6; no firm D call. CDR3 in DNA: TGTGCCAGCAGTTACGAGAGCTCTGGGGCCAACGTCCTGACTTTC. It translates to CASSYESSGANVLTF.